This T cell receptor beta chain is from a study of OX40 agonist ivuxolimab in advanced cancers. About the research overall: From about 20 to 80 years was the age range, with a mean of roughly 59 years, and about 78% were male. Study-wide results and limits: By week 6 at 0.1 to 3.0 mg/kg, blood CD4+ and CD8+ T cells had expanded clonally.

For this clone: The target antigen is unknown.

Libraries were prepared by immunoSEQ multiplex PCR; TCRdb keeps only in-frame clonotypes and omits some of them. The sample includes about 81,000 clones, roughly four fifths of them seen just once. Germline V gives CDR1 LGHNA, CDR2 YNFKEQ. The CDR3 spans 14 residues. J lost 3 bases, V lost 5 bases, and 3 bases had no gene match. This specimen consisted of CD4+ or CD8+ T cells sorted from blood, obtained in a trial of the OX40 agonist ivuxolimab. This receptor was obtained from an adult with an advanced solid tumor such as melanoma, head and neck, liver or kidney cancer. The chain employs TRBV4-2 and TRBJ2-3, with TRBD2 identical over 9 bases. CDR3: CASSVSGRTDTQYF. The CDR3 DNA reads TGTGCCAGCAGCGTCAGCGGGAGGACAGATACGCAGTATTTT.